This entry concerns a single T cell receptor (beta chain). This CDR3 contains 12 residues. CDR1 and CDR2 from the germline V gene are SQVTM and ANQGSEA. The sample comes from a study of blood T cell repertoires in COVID-19. Study background: The analysed material was cDNA or gDNA that came from T cells, B-cell-depleted T cells, or PBMCs.

TCRdb's table, derived via immunoSEQ multiplex PCR, lists solely in-frame clones and lacks some. Altogether about 200,000 clones are present, approximately 84% being singletons, with the ten largest covering 15%. Recruits, aged about 18 to 100 years, lived in 24 US areas. The study counted Cohort 3 donors as recovered given two negative PCRs, clearance, or symptom resolution. The source of this sequence is a man aged 35 to 55 who had recovered from COVID-19. V gene TRBV29-1 combines with J gene TRBJ1-1, with D perhaps TRBD1 (5 bases). The sample taken for sequencing was PBMCs or T cells enriched from blood (not recorded which). The CDR3 sequence: CSAEWGNTEAFF. As DNA, the CDR3 is TGCAGTGCAGAATGGGGCAACACTGAAGCTTTCTTT.